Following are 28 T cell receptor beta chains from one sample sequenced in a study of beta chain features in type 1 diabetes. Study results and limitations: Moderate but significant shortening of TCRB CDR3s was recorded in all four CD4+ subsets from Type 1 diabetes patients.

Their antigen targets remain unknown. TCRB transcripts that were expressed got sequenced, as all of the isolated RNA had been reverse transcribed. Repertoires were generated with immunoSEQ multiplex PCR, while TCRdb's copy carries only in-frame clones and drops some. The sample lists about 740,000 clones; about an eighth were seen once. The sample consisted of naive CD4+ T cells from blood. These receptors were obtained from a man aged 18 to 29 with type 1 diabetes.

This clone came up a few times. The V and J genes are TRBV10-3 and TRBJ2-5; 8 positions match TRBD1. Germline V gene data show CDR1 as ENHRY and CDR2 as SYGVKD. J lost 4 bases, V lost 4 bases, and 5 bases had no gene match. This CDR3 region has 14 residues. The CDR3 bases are TGTGCCATCAGTGGTACCGGGACAGGAGAGACCCAGTACTTC. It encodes CAISGTGTGETQYF.

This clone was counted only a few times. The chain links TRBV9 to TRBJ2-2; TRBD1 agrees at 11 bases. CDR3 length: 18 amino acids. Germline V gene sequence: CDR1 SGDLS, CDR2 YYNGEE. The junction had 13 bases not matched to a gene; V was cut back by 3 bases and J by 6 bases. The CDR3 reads CASSAARMDRGHAGELFF. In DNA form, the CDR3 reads TGTGCCAGCAGCGCAGCAAGAATGGACAGGGGGCATGCCGGGGAGCTGTTTTTT. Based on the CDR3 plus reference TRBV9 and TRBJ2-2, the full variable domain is DSGVTQTPKHLITATGQRVTLRCSPRSGDLSVYWYQQSLDQGLQFLIQYYNGEERAKGNILERFSAQQFPDLHSELNLSSLELGDSALYFCASSAARMDRGHAGELFFGEGSRLTVL.

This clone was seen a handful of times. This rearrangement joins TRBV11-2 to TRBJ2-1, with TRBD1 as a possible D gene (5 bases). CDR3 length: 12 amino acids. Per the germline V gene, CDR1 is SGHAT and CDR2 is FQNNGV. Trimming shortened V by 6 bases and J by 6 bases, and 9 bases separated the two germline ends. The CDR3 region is CASREQGNEQFF. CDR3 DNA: TGTGCCAGCAGAGAGCAGGGCAATGAGCAGTTCTTC. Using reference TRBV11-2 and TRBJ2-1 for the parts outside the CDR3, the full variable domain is EAGVAQSPRYKIIEKRQSVAFWCNPISGHATLYWYQQILGQGPKLLIQFQNNGVVDDSQLPKDRFSAERLKGVDSTLKIQPAKLEDSAVYLCASREQGNEQFFGPGTRLTVL.

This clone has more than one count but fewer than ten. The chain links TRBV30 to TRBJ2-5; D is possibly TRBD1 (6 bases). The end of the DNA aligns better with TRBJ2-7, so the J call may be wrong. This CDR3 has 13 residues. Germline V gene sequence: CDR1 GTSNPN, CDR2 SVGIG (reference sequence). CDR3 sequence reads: CACRWGHQYEQYF. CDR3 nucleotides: TGTGCCTGCCGGTGGGGACACCAATACGAGCAGTACTTC.

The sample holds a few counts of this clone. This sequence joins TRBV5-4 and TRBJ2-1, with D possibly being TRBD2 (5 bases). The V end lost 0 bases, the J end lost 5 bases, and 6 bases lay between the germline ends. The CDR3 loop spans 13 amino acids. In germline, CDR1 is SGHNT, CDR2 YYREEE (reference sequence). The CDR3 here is CASSLDGNNEQFF. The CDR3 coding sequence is TGTGCCAGCAGCTTGGACGGGAACAATGAGCAGTTCTTC.

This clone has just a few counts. CDR3 sequence: CASSVQVDTEAFF. CDR3 nucleotide sequence: TGTGCCAGCAGTGTACAGGTGGACACTGAAGCTTTCTTT. The chain combines TRBV6-4 with TRBJ1-1; D is possibly TRBD1 (5 bases). This CDR3 has 13 amino acids. CDR1 is MRHNA and CDR2 is SNTAGT in the germline V gene. The V end was cut by 4 bases, the J end by 3 bases, with 9 bases between.

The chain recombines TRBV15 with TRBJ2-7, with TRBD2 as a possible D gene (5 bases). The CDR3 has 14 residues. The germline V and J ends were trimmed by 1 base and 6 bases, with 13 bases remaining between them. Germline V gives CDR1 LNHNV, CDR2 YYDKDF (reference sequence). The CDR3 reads CATSRALTTSEQYF. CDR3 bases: TGTGCCACCAGCAGAGCCCTGACTACCTCCGAGCAGTACTTC.

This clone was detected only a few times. The CDR3 region has the DNA TGTGCCAGCAGTCCGGACGCCTGGAGCTCCTATAATTCACCCCTCCACTTT. Its protein is CASSPDAWSSYNSPLHF. The gene calls are TRBV5-4 and TRBJ1-6; no clear D. Germline CDR1 reads SGHNT; CDR2 reads YYREEE (reference sequence). V was trimmed by 5 bases and J by 0 bases, leaving 15 bases between them. CDR3 length equals 17 residues.

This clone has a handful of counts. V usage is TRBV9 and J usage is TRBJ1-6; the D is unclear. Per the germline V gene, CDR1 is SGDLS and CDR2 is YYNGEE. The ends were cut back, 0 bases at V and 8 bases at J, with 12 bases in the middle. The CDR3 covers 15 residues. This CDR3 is CASSVVETADSPLHF. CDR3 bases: TGTGCCAGCAGCGTAGTGGAGACCGCGGATTCACCCCTCCACTTT.

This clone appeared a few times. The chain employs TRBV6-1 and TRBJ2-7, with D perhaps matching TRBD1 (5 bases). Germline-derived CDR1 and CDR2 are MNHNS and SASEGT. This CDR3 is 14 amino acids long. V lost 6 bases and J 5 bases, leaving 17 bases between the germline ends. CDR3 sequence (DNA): TGTGCCAGCAGCCAGCCGCCCAGGGAAGACGAGCAGTACTTC. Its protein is CASSQPPREDEQYF.

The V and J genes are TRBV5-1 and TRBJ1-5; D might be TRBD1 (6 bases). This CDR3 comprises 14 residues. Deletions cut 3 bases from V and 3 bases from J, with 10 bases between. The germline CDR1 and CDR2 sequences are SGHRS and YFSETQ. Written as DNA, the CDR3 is TGCGCCAGCAGCTCCACAGGGCCCAATCAGCCCCAGCATTTT. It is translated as CASSSTGPNQPQHF. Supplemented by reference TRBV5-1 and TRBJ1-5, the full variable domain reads KAGVTQTPRYLIKTRGQQVTLSCSPISGHRSVSWYQQTPGQGLQFLFEYFSETQRNKGNFPGRFSGRQFSNSRSEMNVSTLELGDSALYLCASSSTGPNQPQHFGDGTRLSIL.

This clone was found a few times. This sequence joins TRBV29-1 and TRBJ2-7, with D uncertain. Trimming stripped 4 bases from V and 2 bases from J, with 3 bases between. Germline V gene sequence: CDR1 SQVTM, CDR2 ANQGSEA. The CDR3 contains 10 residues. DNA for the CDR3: TGCAGCGTTGGGGCCTACGAGCAGTACTTC. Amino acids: CSVGAYEQYF.

As DNA, the CDR3 is TGTGCCAGCAGCTGGACTAGCGGATATCAGTACTTC. Translation: CASSWTSGYQYF. V and J are TRBV5-6 and TRBJ2-4; the match to TRBD2 covers 10 bases. Looked up from germline, CDR1 is SGHDT and CDR2 is YYEEEE. Trimming took 3 bases from V and 12 from J; bases not matched to a gene: 3. The CDR3 is 12 amino acids.

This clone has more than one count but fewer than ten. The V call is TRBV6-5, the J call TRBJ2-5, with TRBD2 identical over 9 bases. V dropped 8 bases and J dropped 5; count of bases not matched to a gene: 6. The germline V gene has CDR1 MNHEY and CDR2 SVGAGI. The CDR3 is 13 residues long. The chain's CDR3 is CASASGDAETQYF. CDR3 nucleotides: TGTGCCAGCGCTAGCGGGGACGCGGAGACCCAGTACTTC.

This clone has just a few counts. CDR3 amino acids: CASSFTGTTNNEQFF. The CDR3 region has the DNA TGTGCCAGCAGCTTTACCGGGACTACTAACAATGAGCAGTTCTTC. J is TRBJ2-1 and V is TRBV5-4, with 7 bases lining up with TRBD2. The CDR3 has 15 residues. V was pared by 2 bases and J by 5 bases, with 7 bases of the junction left unmatched. CDR1 SGHNT and CDR2 YYREEE come from the germline V gene (reference sequence).

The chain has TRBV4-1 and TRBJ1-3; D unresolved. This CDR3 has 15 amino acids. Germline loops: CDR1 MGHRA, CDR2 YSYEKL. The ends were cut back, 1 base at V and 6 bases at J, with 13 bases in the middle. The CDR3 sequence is CASSQGEGSVNTIYF. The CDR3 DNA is TGCGCCAGCAGCCAAGGAGAGGGCTCAGTAAACACCATATATTTT.

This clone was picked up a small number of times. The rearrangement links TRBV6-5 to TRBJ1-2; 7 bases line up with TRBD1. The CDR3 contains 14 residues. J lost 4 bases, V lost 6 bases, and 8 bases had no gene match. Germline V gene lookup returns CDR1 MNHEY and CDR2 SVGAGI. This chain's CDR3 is CASSYADRSYGYTF. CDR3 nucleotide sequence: TGTGCCAGCAGCTACGCGGACAGGTCCTATGGCTACACCTTC.

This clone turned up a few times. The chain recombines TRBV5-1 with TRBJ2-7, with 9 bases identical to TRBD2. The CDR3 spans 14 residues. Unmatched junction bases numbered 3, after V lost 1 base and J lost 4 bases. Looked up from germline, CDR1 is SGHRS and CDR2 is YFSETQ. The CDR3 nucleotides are TGCGCCAGCAGCTTGTCTAGCGGGGATTACGAGCAGTACTTC. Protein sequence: CASSLSSGDYEQYF.

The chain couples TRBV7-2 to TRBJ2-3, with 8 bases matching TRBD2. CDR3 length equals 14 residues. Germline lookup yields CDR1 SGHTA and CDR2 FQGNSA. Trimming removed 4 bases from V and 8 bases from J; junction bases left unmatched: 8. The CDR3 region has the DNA TGTGCCAGCAGCTCCCGGGAGCGGGGGAGTACGCAGTATTTT. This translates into CASSSRERGSTQYF.

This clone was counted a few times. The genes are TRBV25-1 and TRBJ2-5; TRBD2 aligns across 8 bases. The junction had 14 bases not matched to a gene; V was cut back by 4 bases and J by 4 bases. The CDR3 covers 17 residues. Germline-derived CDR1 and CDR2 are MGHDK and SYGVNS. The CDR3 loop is CASSVEPTSVSRETQYF. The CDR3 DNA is TGTGCCAGCAGTGTCGAGCCGACTAGCGTGTCTCGAGAGACCCAGTACTTC.

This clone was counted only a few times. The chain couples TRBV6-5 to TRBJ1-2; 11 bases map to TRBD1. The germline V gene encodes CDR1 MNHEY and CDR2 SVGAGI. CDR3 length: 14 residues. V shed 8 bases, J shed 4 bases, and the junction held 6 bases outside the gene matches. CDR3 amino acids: CASSGTGGGYGYTF. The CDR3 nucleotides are TGTGCCAGCTCCGGGACAGGGGGAGGCTATGGCTACACCTTC.

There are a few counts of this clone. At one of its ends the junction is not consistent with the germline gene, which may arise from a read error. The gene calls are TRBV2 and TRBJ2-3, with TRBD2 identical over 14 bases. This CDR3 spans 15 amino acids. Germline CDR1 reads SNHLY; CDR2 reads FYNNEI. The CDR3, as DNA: TGTGCCAGCAGGGAGACTAGCGGGGGGGCCCGTCACCGAAATTTT. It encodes CASRETSGGARHRNF.

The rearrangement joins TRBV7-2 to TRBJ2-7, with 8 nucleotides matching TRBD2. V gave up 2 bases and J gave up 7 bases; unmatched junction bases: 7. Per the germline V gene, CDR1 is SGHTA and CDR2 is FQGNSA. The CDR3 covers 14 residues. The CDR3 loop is CASSLFRSGTEQYF. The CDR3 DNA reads TGTGCCAGCAGCTTATTTCGTAGCGGGACGGAGCAGTACTTC.

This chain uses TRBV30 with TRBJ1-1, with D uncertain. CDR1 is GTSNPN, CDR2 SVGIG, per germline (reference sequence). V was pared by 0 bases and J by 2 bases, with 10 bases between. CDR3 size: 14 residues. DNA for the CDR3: TGTGCCTGGAGTGTACTGGAAAAAAACACTGAAGCTTTCTTT. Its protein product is CAWSVLEKNTEAFF.

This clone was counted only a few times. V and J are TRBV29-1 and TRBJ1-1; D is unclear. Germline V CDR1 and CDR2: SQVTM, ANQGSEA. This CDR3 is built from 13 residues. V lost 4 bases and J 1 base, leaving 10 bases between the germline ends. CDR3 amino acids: CSVGGLTNTEAFF. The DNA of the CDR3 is TGCAGCGTTGGGGGTCTTACGAACACTGAAGCTTTCTTT.

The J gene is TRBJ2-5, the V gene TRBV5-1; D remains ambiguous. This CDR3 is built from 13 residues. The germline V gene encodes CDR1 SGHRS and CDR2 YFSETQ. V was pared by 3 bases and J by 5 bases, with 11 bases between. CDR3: CASSYAAWETQYF. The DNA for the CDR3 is TGCGCCAGCAGCTATGCCGCCTGGGAGACCCAGTACTTC.

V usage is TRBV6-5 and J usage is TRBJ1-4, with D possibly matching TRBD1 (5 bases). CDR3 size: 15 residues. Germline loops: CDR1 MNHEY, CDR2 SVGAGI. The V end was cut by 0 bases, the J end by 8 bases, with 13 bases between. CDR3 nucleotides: TGTGCCAGCAGTTACTCGGGGGAAATTACCGAAAAACTGTTTTTT. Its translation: CASSYSGEITEKLFF.

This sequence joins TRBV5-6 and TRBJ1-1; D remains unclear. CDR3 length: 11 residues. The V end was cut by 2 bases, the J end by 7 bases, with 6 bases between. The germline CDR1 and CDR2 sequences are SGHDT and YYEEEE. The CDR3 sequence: CASSLDFEAFF. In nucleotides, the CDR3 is TGTGCCAGCAGCTTAGATTTTGAAGCTTTCTTT. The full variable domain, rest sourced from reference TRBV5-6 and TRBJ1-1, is DAGVTQSPTHLIKTRGQQVTLRCSPKSGHDTVSWYQQALGQGPQFIFQYYEEEERQRGNFPDRFSGHQFPNYSSELNVNALLLGDSALYLCASSLDFEAFFGQGTRLTVV.